Listed here are 10 T cell receptor beta chains from one sample, sequenced in a study of T cells in Graves' hyperthyroidism and ophthalmopathy. TCR beta CDR3 regions were amplified from RNA. The HTBI primer set was used in a first-round RT-PCR of the TCR CDR3. TCRdb fed the multiplex PCR reads into MiXCR, producing one record per CDR3 protein. Among roughly 93,000 distinct CDR3 sequences, about 40% were seen once, and the ten largest hold around 9.6%. The specimen sequenced was peripheral blood or thyroid tissue (not recorded which). The receptors were sampled from a woman in her 30s with Graves' hyperthyroidism.

On this clonotype: Its ends do not fully match the called genes, so a read error is possible. The V gene is TRBV6-6, the J gene TRBJ1-6, with D unclear. Looked up from germline, CDR1 is MNHNY and CDR2 is SVGAGI (reference sequence). The CDR3 has 14 residues. Here the CDR3 reads CAGTKGAYNSPPHF. CDR3 bases: TGTGCCGGAACTAAGGGTGCATATAATTCACCCCCCCACTTT.

This clonotype showed up many times. The J gene is TRBJ2-7, the V gene TRBV6-6; the match to TRBD2 covers 9 bases. This CDR3 has 15 amino acids. V dropped 5 bases and J dropped 0; count of bases not matched to a gene: 5. Germline CDR1 is MNHNY and CDR2 is SVGAGI (reference sequence). The CDR3 loop is CASSEIAGVSYEQYF. CDR3 nucleotides: TGTGCCAGCAGTGAAATAGCGGGAGTCTCCTACGAGCAGTACTTC.

The gene calls are TRBV6-6 and TRBJ2-7; 9 positions agree with TRBD2. The trim removed 8 bases at V and 0 bases at J, leaving 17 bases unmatched. The CDR3 runs 18 residues. Germline CDR1 is MNHNY and CDR2 is SVGAGI (reference sequence). The CDR3 loop is CASSQAREGPPFSYEQYF. The CDR3 coding sequence is TGTGCCAGCTCCCAAGCGCGGGAGGGCCCACCATTCTCCTACGAGCAGTACTTC.

This clonotype was recorded at least ten times. The chain couples TRBV7-9 to TRBJ2-2; no clear D gene. The germline V gene has CDR1 SEHNR and CDR2 FQNEAQ (reference sequence). There are 13 residues in the CDR3. V shed 5 bases and J shed 2 bases, with 6 bases lying between them. CDR3 amino acids: CASSRQNTGELFF. CDR3 DNA sequence: TGTGCCAGCAGCCGACAAAACACCGGGGAGCTGTTTTTT.

This clonotype was seen repeatedly, ten times or more. This chain joins TRBV12-3 or TRBV12-4 and TRBJ2-2, with 7 bases lining up with TRBD2. This CDR3 is built from 17 residues. The ends lost 6 bases at V and 6 bases at J; junction bases unmatched: 16. The CDR3 DNA follows: TGTGCCAGCAGCGACACGTGGGCGGGAGTTCTGGCCGGGGAGCTGTTTTTT. Translation: CASSDTWAGVLAGELFF.

This clonotype is a singleton in its sample. Since a much larger clone is just one base distant, this may be a read error. The chain is built from TRBV10-3 and TRBJ2-3; D may be TRBD2 (5 bases). Germline CDR1 ENHRY, CDR2 SYGVKD. CDR3 length: 13 amino acids. Here the CDR3 reads CASSFRRGDTQYF. In DNA form, the CDR3 reads TGTGCCAGCAGTTTCCGCCGGGGAGATACGCAGTATTTT.

Only a few counts were recorded for this clonotype. A much larger clonotype is one base distant, so this may be a read error. The chain combines TRBV5-1 with TRBJ1-5; TRBD1 agrees at 7 bases. The junction had 13 bases not matched to a gene; V was cut back by 7 bases and J by 6 bases. Germline-derived CDR1 and CDR2 are SGHRS and YFSETQ. This CDR3 is built from 15 residues. CDR3 protein: CASPRGTAKSQPQHF. CDR3 nucleotide sequence: TGCGCCAGCCCCAGAGGGACAGCTAAAAGTCAGCCCCAGCATTTT.

This clonotype was observed at least ten times. The chain links TRBV28 to TRBJ2-2; D is possibly TRBD1 (6 bases). Germline V CDR1 and CDR2: MDHEN, SYDVKM. Trimming left V 8 bases short and J 3 bases short, with 10 bases between. There are 13 residues in the CDR3. The CDR3: CASLYRDTGELFF. CDR3 sequence (DNA): TGTGCCAGCCTCTACAGGGACACCGGGGAGCTGTTTTTT. Complete variable domain (other parts from reference TRBV28 and TRBJ2-2): DVKVTQSSRYLVKRTGEKVFLECVQDMDHENMFWYRQDPGLGLRLIYFSYDVKMKEKGDIPEGYSVSREKKERFSLILESASTNQTSMYLCASLYRDTGELFFGEGSRLTVL.

The chain carries TRBV5-4 and TRBJ2-2, with 15 bases lining up with TRBD2. This CDR3 contains 16 residues. The V segment lost 6 bases and the J segment 6 bases; nucleotides outside the gene matches: 6. Per germline, CDR1 SGHNT and CDR2 YYREEE (reference sequence). In nucleotides, the CDR3 is TGTGCCAGCAAACCGGGACTAGCGGGAGGCGCCGGGGAGCTGTTTTTT. This sequence encodes CASKPGLAGGAGELFF.

This clonotype was detected ten times or more. This chain links TRBV5-5 with TRBJ1-2, with 8 bases identical to TRBD1. Germline assignment: CDR1 SGHKS and CDR2 YYEKEE (reference sequence). V gave up 3 bases and J gave up 6 bases; unmatched junction bases: 1. The CDR3 sequence is 12 residues long. In DNA, the CDR3 is TGTGCCAGCAGCTGGGGACAGGATGGCTACACCTTC. Amino acids: CASSWGQDGYTF. The complete variable domain, with remaining parts taken from reference TRBV5-5 and TRBJ1-2, reads DAGVTQSPTHLIKTRGQQVTLRCSPISGHKSVSWYQQVLGQGPQFIFQYYEKEERGRGNFPDRFSARQFPNYSSELNVNALLLGDSALYLCASSWGQDGYTFGSGTRLTVV.